This is a list of T cell receptor beta chains from one sample in a study of shared clonotypes between healthy human individuals. Only in-frame clones appear in the TCRdb table, and some are missing; sequencing was by immunoSEQ multiplex PCR. The sample includes some 1,900,000 clones, about 95% of them seen just once. Material for sequencing was naive CD8+ T cells sorted from blood. The receptors shown here come from a man between 18 and 29 years old in good health. Each CDR3 is given with its conserved first and last residue. D genes are given only for firm matches. For some rows the clone size is stated as once, few or many, or as a class when expanded; others skip it.

abundance	d_gene	v_gene	j_gene	CDR3nt	CDR3aa
few	TRBD1	TRBV4-1	TRBJ1-4	TGCGCCAGCAGCCAAAGACAGGGCTCAGAAAAACTGTTTTTT	CASSQRQGSEKLFF
.	TRBD2	TRBV9	TRBJ2-5	TGTGCCAGCAGCGTAGCCGCGGGAGAGGAGACCCAGTACTTC	CASSVAAGEETQYF
.	TRBD2	TRBV27	TRBJ2-1	TGTGCCAGCAGTCCGGGACTAGCGGGAGAAAAGTTCTTC	CASSPGLAGEKFF
.	.	TRBV6-6	TRBJ1-5	TGTGCCAGCAGGGATGGGTCCTATAGCAATCAGCCCCAGCATTTT	CASRDGSYSNQPQHF
.	.	TRBV13	TRBJ2-7	TGTGCCAGCAGCGCTAGCTCCTACGAGCAGTACTTC	CASSASSYEQYF
.	.	TRBV5-8	TRBJ2-4	TGTGCCAGCAGCTTTGAAGGTCTAGCCAAAAACATTCAGTACTTC	CASSFEGLAKNIQYF
.	.	TRBV18	TRBJ2-1	TGTGCCAGCTCACCAGAGACCTCCCTTGAGCAGTTCTTC	CASSPETSLEQFF
.	TRBD2	TRBV18	TRBJ2-1	TGTGCCAGCTCCCCTCCGGCTAGCGGGGGGTACTCCTACAATGAGCAGTTCTTC	CASSPPASGGYSYNEQFF
.	.	TRBV7-8	TRBJ1-1	TGTGCCAGCAGCCCCAGACCAGGACTCGGCACTGACACTGAAGCTTTCTTT	CASSPRPGLGTDTEAFF
.	TRBD1	TRBV9	TRBJ2-7	TGTGCCAGCAGCCCTCGGGACAGGGTCTACGAGCAGTACTTC	CASSPRDRVYEQYF
.	.	TRBV9	TRBJ2-2	TGTGCCAGCAGCGCGACAGGACCCGGGGAGCTGTTTTTT	CASSATGPGELFF
.	.	TRBV6-5	TRBJ2-3	TGTGCCAGCAGTTACTCGATACAGAGTGCGCAGTATTTT	CASSYSIQSAQYF
.	.	TRBV7-2	TRBJ1-6	TGTGCCAGCAGCTTAGATCCCGTGGAGGAGAGCTCCTATAATTCACCCCTCCACTTT	CASSLDPVEESSYNSPLHF
.	TRBD2	TRBV7-9	TRBJ2-5	TGTGCCAGCAGCTTAGCGGCGCTAGCGGAAGAGACCCAGTACTTC	CASSLAALAEETQYF